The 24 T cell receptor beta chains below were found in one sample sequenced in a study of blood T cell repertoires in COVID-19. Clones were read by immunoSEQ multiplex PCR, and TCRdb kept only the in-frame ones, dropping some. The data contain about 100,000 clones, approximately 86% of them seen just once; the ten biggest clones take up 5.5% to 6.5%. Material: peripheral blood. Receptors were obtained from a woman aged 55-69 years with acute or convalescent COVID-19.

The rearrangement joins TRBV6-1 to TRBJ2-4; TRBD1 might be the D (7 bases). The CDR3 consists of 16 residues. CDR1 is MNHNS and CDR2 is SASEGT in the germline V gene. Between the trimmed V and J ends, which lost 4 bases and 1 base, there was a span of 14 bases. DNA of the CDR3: TGTGCCAGCAGTGGCCCGGCAGGGGGGGCCAAAAACATTCAGTACTTC. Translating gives CASSGPAGGAKNIQYF.

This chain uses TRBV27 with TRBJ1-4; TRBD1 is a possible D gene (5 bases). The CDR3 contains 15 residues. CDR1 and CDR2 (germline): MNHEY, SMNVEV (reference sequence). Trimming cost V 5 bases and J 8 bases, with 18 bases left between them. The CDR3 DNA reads TGTGCCAGCAGTCCCTGGGCAGGGAGGAAGGAAAAACTGTTTTTT. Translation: CASSPWAGRKEKLFF.

CDR3 sequence (DNA): TGTGCCAGCACAGGGACAGAAGCTTTCTTT. Translation gives CASTGTEAFF. This chain connects TRBV25-1 to TRBJ1-1; D might be TRBD1 (6 bases). V lost 7 bases to trimming and J lost 8 bases, with 8 bases between them. This CDR3 is 10 amino acids long. Germline V lookup: CDR1 MGHDK, CDR2 SYGVNS. Complete variable domain (other parts from reference TRBV25-1 and TRBJ1-1): EADIYQTPRYLVIGTGKKITLECSQTMGHDKMYWYQQDPGMELHLIHYSYGVNSTEKGDLSSESTVSRIRTEHFPLTLESARPSHTSQYLCASTGTEAFFGQGTRLTVV.

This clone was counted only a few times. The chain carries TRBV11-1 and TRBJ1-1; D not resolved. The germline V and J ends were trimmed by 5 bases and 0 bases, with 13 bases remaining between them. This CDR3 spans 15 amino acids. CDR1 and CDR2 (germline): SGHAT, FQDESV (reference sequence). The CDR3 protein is CASSGKRSLNTEAFF. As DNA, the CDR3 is TGTGCCAGCAGCGGTAAGCGGAGCCTGAACACTGAAGCTTTCTTT.

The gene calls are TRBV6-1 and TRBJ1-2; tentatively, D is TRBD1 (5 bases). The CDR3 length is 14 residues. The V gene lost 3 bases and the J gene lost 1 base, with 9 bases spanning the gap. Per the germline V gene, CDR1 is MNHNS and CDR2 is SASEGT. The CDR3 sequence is CASSEGQGNYGYTF. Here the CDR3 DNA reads TGTGCCAGCAGTGAGGGGCAGGGTAACTATGGCTACACCTTC.

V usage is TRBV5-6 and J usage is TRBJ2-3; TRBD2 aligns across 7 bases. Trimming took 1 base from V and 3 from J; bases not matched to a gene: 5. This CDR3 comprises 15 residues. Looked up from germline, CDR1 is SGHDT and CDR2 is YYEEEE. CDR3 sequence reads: CASSLTRDYTDTQYF. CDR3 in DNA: TGTGCCAGCAGCTTGACAAGGGACTATACAGATACGCAGTATTTT.

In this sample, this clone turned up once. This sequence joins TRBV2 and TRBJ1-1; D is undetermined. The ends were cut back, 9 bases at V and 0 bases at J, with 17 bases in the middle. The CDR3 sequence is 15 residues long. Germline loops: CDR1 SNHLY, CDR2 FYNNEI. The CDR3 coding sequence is TGTGCCAGTAACTCAGGATTTTCCATGAACACTGAAGCTTTCTTT. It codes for CASNSGFSMNTEAFF.

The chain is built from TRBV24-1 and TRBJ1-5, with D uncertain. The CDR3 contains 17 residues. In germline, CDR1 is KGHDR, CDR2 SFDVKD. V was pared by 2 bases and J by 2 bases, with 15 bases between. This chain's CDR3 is CATSDSGPGGRNQPQHF. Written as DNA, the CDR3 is TGTGCCACCAGTGATTCGGGCCCCGGAGGGCGCAATCAGCCCCAGCATTTT.

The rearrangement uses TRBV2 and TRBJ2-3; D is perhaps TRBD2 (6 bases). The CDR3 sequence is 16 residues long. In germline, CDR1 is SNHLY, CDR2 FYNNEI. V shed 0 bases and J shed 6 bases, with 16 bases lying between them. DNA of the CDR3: TGTGCCAGCAGTGAAGCGGTTGGGGGAGGCCGGGATACGCAGTATTTT. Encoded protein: CASSEAVGGGRDTQYF.

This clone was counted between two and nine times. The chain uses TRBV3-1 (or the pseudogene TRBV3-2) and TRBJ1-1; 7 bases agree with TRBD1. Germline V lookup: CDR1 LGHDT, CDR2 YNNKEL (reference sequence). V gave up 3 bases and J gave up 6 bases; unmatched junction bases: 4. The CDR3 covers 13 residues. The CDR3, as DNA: TGTGCCAGCAGCCAGGGGACAGTGTCTGAAGCTTTCTTT. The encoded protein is CASSQGTVSEAFF.

CDR3 DNA sequence: TGTGCCAGCAGCCTCGCCTTTAGCAATGGCTACACCTTC. Its protein is CASSLAFSNGYTF. This chain links TRBV7-9 with TRBJ1-2; D call uncertain. Between the trimmed V and J ends, which lost 5 bases and 6 bases, there was a span of 13 bases. This CDR3 region has 13 residues. Germline CDR1 SEHNR, CDR2 FQNEAQ (reference sequence).

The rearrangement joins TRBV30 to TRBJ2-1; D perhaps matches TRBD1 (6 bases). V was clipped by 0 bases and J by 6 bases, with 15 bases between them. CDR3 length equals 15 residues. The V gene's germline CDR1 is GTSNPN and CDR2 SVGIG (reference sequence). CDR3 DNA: TGTGCCTGGAGTGTTAGGGCAGGGGTCGGCAATGAGCAGTTCTTC. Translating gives CAWSVRAGVGNEQFF.

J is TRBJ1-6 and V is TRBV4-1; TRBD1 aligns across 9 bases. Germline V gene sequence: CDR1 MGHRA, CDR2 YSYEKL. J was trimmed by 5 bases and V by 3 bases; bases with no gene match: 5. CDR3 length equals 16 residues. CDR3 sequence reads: CASSQGQGKDNSPLHF. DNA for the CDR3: TGCGCCAGCAGCCAGGGACAGGGAAAGGATAATTCACCCCTCCACTTT.

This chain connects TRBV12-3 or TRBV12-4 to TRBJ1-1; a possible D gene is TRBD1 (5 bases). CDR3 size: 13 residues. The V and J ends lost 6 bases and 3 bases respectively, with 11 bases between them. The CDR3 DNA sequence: TGTGCCAGCAGCCCCGGGGGGGACACTGAAGCTTTCTTT. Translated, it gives CASSPGGDTEAFF.

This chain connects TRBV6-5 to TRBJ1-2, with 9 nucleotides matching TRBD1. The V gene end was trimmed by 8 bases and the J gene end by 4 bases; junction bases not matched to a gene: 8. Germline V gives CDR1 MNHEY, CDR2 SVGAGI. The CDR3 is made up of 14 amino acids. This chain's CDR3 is CASRRQGERYGYTF. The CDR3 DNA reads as TGTGCCAGCCGGAGACAGGGGGAGCGCTATGGCTACACCTTC.

The CDR3 is CASSLVTGGLDGYTF. CDR3 coding DNA: TGTGCCAGCAGCTTAGTAACAGGGGGCTTGGATGGCTACACCTTC. The rearrangement joins TRBV11-2 to TRBJ1-2; the match to TRBD1 covers 9 bases. The CDR3 has 15 amino acids. V was clipped by 1 base and J by 6 bases; unmatched bases: 6. In germline, CDR1 is SGHAT, CDR2 FQNNGV.

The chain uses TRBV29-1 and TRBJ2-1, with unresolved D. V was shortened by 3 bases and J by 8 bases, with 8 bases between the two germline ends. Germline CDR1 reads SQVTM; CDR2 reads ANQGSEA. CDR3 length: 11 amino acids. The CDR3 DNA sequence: TGCAGCGTTGAGGTCCCGGATGAGCAGTTCTTC. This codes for CSVEVPDEQFF.

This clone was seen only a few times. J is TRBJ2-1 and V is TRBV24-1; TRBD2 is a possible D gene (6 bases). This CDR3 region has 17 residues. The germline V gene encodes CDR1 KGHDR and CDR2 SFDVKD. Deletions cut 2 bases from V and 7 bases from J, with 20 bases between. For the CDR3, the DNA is TGTGCCACCAGTGATTCCGGCTTAGGCGGGACGGGGAATGAGCAGTTCTTC. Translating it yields CATSDSGLGGTGNEQFF.

This chain's CDR3 is CASTPLLTGVYGYTF. CDR3 bases: TGTGCCAGTACCCCCCTCCTTACAGGGGTTTATGGCTACACCTTC. The rearrangement joins TRBV19 to TRBJ1-2; TRBD1 matches at 7 bases. V shed 7 bases and J 5 bases; nucleotides not matched to a gene: 13. The CDR3 runs to 15 residues. Germline V lookup: CDR1 LNHDA, CDR2 SQIVND (reference sequence). The complete variable domain, with remaining parts taken from reference TRBV19 and TRBJ1-2, reads DGGITQSPKYLFRKEGQNVTLSCEQNLNHDAMYWYRQDPGQGLRLIYYSQIVNDFQKGDIAEGYSVSREKKESFPLTVTSAQKNPTAFYLCASTPLLTGVYGYTFGSGTRLTVV.

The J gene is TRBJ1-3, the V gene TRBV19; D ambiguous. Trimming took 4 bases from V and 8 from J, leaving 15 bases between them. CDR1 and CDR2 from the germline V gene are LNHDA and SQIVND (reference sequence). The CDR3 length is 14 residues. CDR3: CASSTPTLPHTIYF. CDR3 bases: TGTGCCAGTAGTACCCCCACATTGCCCCACACCATATATTTT.

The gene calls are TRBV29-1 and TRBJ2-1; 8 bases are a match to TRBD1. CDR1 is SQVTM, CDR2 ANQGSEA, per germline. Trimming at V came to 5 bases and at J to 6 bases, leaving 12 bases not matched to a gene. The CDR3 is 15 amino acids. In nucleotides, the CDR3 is TGCAGCGTTTCTTTCGGACAGGGTTTGGCCAATGAGCAGTTCTTC. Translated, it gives CSVSFGQGLANEQFF.

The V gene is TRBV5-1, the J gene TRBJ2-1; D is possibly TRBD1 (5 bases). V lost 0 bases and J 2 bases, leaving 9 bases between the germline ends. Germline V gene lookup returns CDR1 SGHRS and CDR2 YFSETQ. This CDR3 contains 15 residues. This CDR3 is CASSLGGAAYNEQFF. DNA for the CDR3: TGCGCCAGCAGCTTGGGTGGGGCTGCCTACAATGAGCAGTTCTTC.

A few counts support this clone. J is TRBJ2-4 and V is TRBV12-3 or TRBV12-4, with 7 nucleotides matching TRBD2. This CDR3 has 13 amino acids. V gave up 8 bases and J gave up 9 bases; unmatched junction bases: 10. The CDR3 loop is CASGRGGSSIQYF. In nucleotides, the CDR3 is TGTGCCAGCGGGAGGGGAGGAAGCAGCATTCAGTACTTC.

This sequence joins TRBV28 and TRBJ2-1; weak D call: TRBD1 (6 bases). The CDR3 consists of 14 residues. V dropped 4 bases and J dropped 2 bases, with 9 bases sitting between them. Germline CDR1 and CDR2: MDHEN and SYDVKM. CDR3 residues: CASSSGTPYNEQFF. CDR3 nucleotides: TGTGCCAGCAGTTCCGGGACACCCTACAATGAGCAGTTCTTC.